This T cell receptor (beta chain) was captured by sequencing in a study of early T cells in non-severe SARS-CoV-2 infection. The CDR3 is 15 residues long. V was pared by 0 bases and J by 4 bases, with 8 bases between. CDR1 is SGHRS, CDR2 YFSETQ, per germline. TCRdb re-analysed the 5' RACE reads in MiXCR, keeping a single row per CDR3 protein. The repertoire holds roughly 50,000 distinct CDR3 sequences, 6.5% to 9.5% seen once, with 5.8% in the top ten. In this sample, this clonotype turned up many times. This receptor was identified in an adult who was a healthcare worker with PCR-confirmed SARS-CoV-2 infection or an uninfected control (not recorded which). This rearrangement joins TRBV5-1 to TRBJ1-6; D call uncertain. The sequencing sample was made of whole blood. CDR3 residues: CASSLEAVYNSPLHF. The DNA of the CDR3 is TGCGCCAGCAGCTTGGAGGCGGTTTATAATTCACCCCTCCACTTT.